Sequencing of this TCR beta chain was carried out in a study of OX40 agonist ivuxolimab in advanced cancers. As for the study in general: Two patients with cutaneous melanoma and one with hepatocellular carcinoma, three in total, showed partial responses.

Measured with immunoSEQ multiplex PCR; TCRdb has only the in-frame clones, and not every one. Here the sample spans just over 20,000 clones, 80% to 90% being singletons. Findings and caveats of the study: Those patients achieving a partial response at 0.1-3.0 mg/kg showed among the lowest clonal expansion.

Germline V gives CDR1 SEHNR, CDR2 FQNEAQ (reference sequence). The length of the CDR3 is 14 residues. The germline V and J ends were trimmed by 3 bases and 5 bases, with 13 bases remaining between them. Concerning this clone: Its cognate antigen is unknown.

The receptor comes from an adult with an advanced solid tumor such as melanoma, head and neck, liver or kidney cancer. The chain employs TRBV7-9 and TRBJ2-5; D is unresolved. The specimen was CD4+ or CD8+ T cells sorted from blood, collected in a trial of the OX40 agonist ivuxolimab. Here the CDR3 DNA reads TGTGCCAGCAGCTTGGCCGGTGGTCCCGAGACCCAGTACTTC. It yields the protein CASSLAGGPETQYF.